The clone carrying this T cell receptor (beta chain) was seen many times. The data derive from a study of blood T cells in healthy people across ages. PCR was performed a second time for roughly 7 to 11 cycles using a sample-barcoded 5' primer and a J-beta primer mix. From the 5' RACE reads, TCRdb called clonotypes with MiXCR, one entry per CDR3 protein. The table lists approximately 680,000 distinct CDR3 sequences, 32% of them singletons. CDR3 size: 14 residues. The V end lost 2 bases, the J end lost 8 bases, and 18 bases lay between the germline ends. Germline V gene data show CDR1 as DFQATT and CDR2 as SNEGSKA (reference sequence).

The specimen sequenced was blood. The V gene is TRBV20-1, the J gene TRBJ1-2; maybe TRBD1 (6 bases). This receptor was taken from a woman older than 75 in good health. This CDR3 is CSARSSRQARGYTF. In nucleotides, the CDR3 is TGCAGTGCTAGATCTTCCCGACAGGCCCGGGGCTACACCTTC.